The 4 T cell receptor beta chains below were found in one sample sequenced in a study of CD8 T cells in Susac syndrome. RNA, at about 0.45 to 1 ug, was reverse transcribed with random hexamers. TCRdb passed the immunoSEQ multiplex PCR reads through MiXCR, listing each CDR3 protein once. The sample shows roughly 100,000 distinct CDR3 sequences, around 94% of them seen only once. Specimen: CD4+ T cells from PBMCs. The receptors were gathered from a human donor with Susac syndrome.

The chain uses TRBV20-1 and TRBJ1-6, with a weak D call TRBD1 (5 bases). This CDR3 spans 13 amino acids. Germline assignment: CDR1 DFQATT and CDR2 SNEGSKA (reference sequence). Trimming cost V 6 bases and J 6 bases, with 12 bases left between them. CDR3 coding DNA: TGCAGTGCCAAGGACACTACTAATTCACCCCTCCACTTT. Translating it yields CSAKDTTNSPLHF.

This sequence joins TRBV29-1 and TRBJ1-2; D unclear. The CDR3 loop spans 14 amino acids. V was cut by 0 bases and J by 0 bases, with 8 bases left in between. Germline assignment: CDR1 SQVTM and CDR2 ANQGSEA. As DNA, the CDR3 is TGCAGCGTTGAAGATCCGGCAGCTAACTATGGCTACACCTTC. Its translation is CSVEDPAANYGYTF.

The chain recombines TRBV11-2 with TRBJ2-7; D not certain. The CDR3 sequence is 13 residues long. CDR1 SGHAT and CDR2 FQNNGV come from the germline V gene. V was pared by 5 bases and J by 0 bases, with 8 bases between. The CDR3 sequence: CASSPIRSYEQYF. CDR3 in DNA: TGTGCCAGCAGCCCGATACGCTCCTACGAGCAGTACTTC. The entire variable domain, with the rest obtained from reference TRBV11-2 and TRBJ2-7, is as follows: EAGVAQSPRYKIIEKRQSVAFWCNPISGHATLYWYQQILGQGPKLLIQFQNNGVVDDSQLPKDRFSAERLKGVDSTLKIQPAKLEDSAVYLCASSPIRSYEQYFGPGTRLTVT.

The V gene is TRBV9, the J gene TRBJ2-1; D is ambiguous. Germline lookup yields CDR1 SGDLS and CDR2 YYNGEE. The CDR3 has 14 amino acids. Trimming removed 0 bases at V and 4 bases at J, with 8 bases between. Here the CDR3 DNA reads TGTGCCAGCAGCGTAGAAACGGCTTACAATGAGCAGTTCTTC. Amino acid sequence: CASSVETAYNEQFF. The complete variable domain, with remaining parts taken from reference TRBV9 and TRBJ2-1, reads DSGVTQTPKHLITATGQRVTLRCSPRSGDLSVYWYQQSLDQGLQFLIQYYNGEERAKGNILERFSAQQFPDLHSELNLSSLELGDSALYFCASSVETAYNEQFFGPGTRLTVL.